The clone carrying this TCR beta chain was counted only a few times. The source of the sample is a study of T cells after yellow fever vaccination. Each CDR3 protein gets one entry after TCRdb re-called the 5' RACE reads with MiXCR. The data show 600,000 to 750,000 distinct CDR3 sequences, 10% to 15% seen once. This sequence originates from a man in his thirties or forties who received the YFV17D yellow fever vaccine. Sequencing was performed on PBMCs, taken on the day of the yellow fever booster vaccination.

In nucleotides, the CDR3 is TGTGCCACCAGCAGAGAGCGTGGGGGAGTTGAGACCCAGTACTTC. Translation: CATSRERGGVETQYF. The chain employs TRBV15 and TRBJ2-5; D may be TRBD1 or TRBD2 (5 bases each). Germline CDR1 LNHNV, CDR2 YYDKDF (reference sequence). The CDR3 totals 15 residues. V lost 0 bases and J 5 bases, leaving 13 bases between the germline ends. The entire variable domain, with the rest obtained from reference TRBV15 and TRBJ2-5, is as follows: DAMVIQNPRYQVTQFGKPVTLSCSQTLNHNVMYWYQQKSSQAPKLLFHYYDKDFNNEADTPDNFQSRRPNTSFCFLDIRSPGLGDTAMYLCATSRERGGVETQYFGPGTRLLVL.